The clone carrying this T cell receptor beta chain was observed many times. The data originate from a study of immune characterization of retroperitoneal liposarcoma. TCRdb reprocessed the PCR reads via MiXCR and lists one record per CDR3 protein. Counted here are about 11,000 distinct CDR3 sequences, 22% occurring once; the ten biggest clones make up just under 9%. This CDR3 is 18 amino acids long. CDR1 is SGHTA and CDR2 is FQGNSA in the germline V gene. Sequencing was performed on blood. This receptor was identified in a female donor with retroperitoneal liposarcoma. This rearrangement joins TRBV7-2 to TRBJ2-5; TRBD2 matches 11 bases. The J call may be wrong; the DNA end is better matched by TRBJ2-7. The CDR3 reads CASSLGLAGSLGSGEQYF. The CDR3, as DNA: TGTGCCAGCAGCTTAGGACTAGCGGGAAGTTTGGGCTCCGGCGAGCAGTACTTC.